A single sample is the source of the 30 T cell receptor beta chains below, sequenced in a study of shared clonotypes between healthy human individuals. Only in-frame clones appear in the TCRdb table, and some are missing; sequencing was by immunoSEQ multiplex PCR. The sample shows fewer than 3 million clones, less than 95% of them seen only once. The sequenced material came from naive CD4+ T cells from PBMCs. Sample subset: CD45RA+ positively selected. The origin of the receptors is a man aged 18 to 30 in good health. Some clones in this sample may be carry-over from other donors' samples.

The chain has TRBV19 and TRBJ2-3; TRBD2 agrees at 12 bases. The V segment lost 7 bases and the J segment 4 bases; nucleotides outside the gene matches: 6. Germline V lookup: CDR1 LNHDA, CDR2 SQIVND (reference sequence). This CDR3 comprises 15 residues. The CDR3 is CASKATSGSADTQYF. CDR3 bases: TGTGCCAGTAAAGCGACTAGCGGGAGTGCAGATACGCAGTATTTT.

The V and J genes are TRBV11-2 and TRBJ2-7, with 7 positions matching TRBD2. V shed 1 base and J 1 base; nucleotides not matched to a gene: 4. Germline values: CDR1 SGHAT, CDR2 FQNNGV. The CDR3 runs 15 residues. The CDR3 region is CASSLADSGSYEQYF. The CDR3 region has the DNA TGTGCCAGCAGCTTAGCGGATAGCGGGTCCTACGAGCAGTACTTC.

The chain carries TRBV18 and TRBJ2-7, with 9 bases identical to TRBD1. CDR3 length: 14 residues. The V gene end was trimmed by 5 bases and the J gene end by 6 bases; junction bases not matched to a gene: 8. CDR1 is KGHSH, CDR2 LQKENI, per germline. In DNA, the CDR3 is TGTGCCAGCTCAGCGCCGGGACAGGGAGGCGAGCAGTACTTC. Protein product: CASSAPGQGGEQYF. The full variable domain, rest sourced from reference TRBV18 and TRBJ2-7, is NAGVMQNPRHLVRRRGQEARLRCSPMKGHSHVYWYRQLPEEGLKFMVYLQKENIIDESGMPKERFSAEFPKEGPSILRIQQVVRGDSAAYFCASSAPGQGGEQYFGPGTRLTVT.

This clone turned up a few times. The chain is built from TRBV28 and TRBJ1-5, with a weak D call TRBD1 (6 bases). Trimming stripped 2 bases from V and 8 bases from J, with 10 bases between. Germline loops: CDR1 MDHEN, CDR2 SYDVKM. The CDR3 runs to 13 residues. CDR3 sequence (DNA): TGTGCCAGCAGTTTACAGGGGATGGAGCCCCAGCATTTT. Translation gives CASSLQGMEPQHF.

The chain joins TRBV28 to TRBJ1-5; no firm D call. The V gene's germline CDR1 is MDHEN and CDR2 SYDVKM. V was trimmed by 6 bases and J by 1 base, leaving 16 bases between them. The CDR3 extends over 16 amino acids. The CDR3 DNA follows: TGTGCCAGCAGCTTAACCGGTTTCCGGAGCAATCAGCCCCAGCATTTT. This codes for CASSLTGFRSNQPQHF.

The chain is built from TRBV4-1 and TRBJ1-2; possible D gene TRBD1, 6 bases. CDR3 length equals 15 residues. Trimming removed 2 bases from V and 6 bases from J, with 16 bases in between. Germline V CDR1 and CDR2: MGHRA, YSYEKL. CDR3 residues: CASSQSQGGDDGYTF. Here the CDR3 DNA reads TGCGCCAGCAGCCAATCACAGGGCGGGGACGATGGCTACACCTTC.

The chain recombines TRBV5-4 with TRBJ2-1; TRBD2 aligns across 12 bases. CDR1 SGHNT and CDR2 YYREEE come from the germline V gene (reference sequence). After removal of 6 bases from V and 6 bases from J, the junction contained 4 bases not matched to a gene. This CDR3 contains 14 residues. Here the CDR3 reads CASIPSGRGNEQFF. In DNA form, the CDR3 reads TGTGCCAGCATCCCTAGCGGGAGGGGCAATGAGCAGTTCTTC.

The J gene is TRBJ2-7, the V gene TRBV6-1; D might be TRBD2 (6 bases). The germline CDR1 and CDR2 sequences are MNHNS and SASEGT. V gave up 3 bases and J gave up 6 bases, with 12 bases separating them. The CDR3 is made up of 13 amino acids. The DNA of the CDR3 is TGTGCCAGCAGTGATCCGGGACTGGGCGAGCAGTACTTC. Amino acids: CASSDPGLGEQYF.

The chain recombines TRBV19 with TRBJ1-1; TRBD1 aligns across 8 bases. The length of the CDR3 is 14 residues. J was trimmed by 5 bases and V by 2 bases; bases with no gene match: 4. Germline lookup yields CDR1 LNHDA and CDR2 SQIVND (reference sequence). The CDR3 nucleotides are TGTGCCAGTAGTATACTCGGACAGGGTACTGAAGCTTTCTTT. Translated: CASSILGQGTEAFF.

The chain combines TRBV4-1 with TRBJ2-2; unclear D gene. Trimming removed 3 bases at V and 6 bases at J, with 5 bases between. The germline V gene encodes CDR1 MGHRA and CDR2 YSYEKL. The CDR3 loop spans 12 amino acids. The CDR3 protein is CASSHPAGELFF. CDR3 DNA: TGCGCCAGCAGCCACCCAGCCGGGGAGCTGTTTTTT.

This chain joins TRBV2 and TRBJ2-7, with 8 bases fitting TRBD1. Germline assignment: CDR1 SNHLY and CDR2 FYNNEI. This CDR3 is 15 amino acids long. The V gene end was trimmed by 7 bases and the J gene end by 2 bases; junction bases not matched to a gene: 10. CDR3 sequence (DNA): TGTGCCAGCACTATTAGCCGACAGGGGACCTACGAGCAGTACTTC. Translating it yields CASTISRQGTYEQYF.

About this clone: Additional DNA sequences in this sample encode the identical CDR3. The J gene is TRBJ1-1, the V gene TRBV5-1; D is undetermined. CDR1 and CDR2 from the germline V gene are SGHRS and YFSETQ. The CDR3 extends over 14 amino acids. V was pared by 0 bases and J by 1 base, with 7 bases between. The CDR3: CASSLAVTNTEAFF. The CDR3 bases are TGCGCCAGCAGCTTGGCCGTAACGAACACTGAAGCTTTCTTT.

The rearrangement links TRBV4-1 to TRBJ1-1, with 7 bases lining up with TRBD1. Germline V gene lookup returns CDR1 MGHRA and CDR2 YSYEKL. The CDR3 has 16 residues. V gave up 1 base and J gave up 5 bases; unmatched junction bases: 10. CDR3 protein: CASSQVLQGVGTEAFF. DNA of the CDR3: TGCGCCAGCAGCCAAGTATTGCAGGGGGTCGGTACTGAAGCTTTCTTT.

This clone was seen only a few times. The gene calls are TRBV28 and TRBJ1-4; D unclear. The CDR3 runs 14 residues. Germline CDR1 and CDR2: MDHEN and SYDVKM. The germline V and J ends were trimmed by 5 bases and 7 bases, with 14 bases remaining between them. The CDR3 loop is CASSTGRRSEKLFF. Written as DNA, the CDR3 is TGTGCCAGCAGTACCGGGAGGAGGAGTGAAAAACTGTTTTTT.

The V and J genes are TRBV5-4 and TRBJ2-1; TRBD2 agrees at 7 bases. J gave up 9 bases and V 4 bases, and 13 bases lay outside the gene matches. Germline CDR1 reads SGHNT; CDR2 reads YYREEE (reference sequence). This CDR3 has 15 amino acids. As DNA, the CDR3 is TGTGCCAGCAGCCTCCCACCGGGAGGTAACACTGAGCAGTTCTTC. Protein product: CASSLPPGGNTEQFF.

This chain connects TRBV27 to TRBJ2-7; maybe TRBD1 (6 bases). CDR1 and CDR2 (germline): MNHEY, SMNVEV (reference sequence). This CDR3 has 16 residues. V lost 6 bases to trimming and J lost 2 bases, with 20 bases between them. CDR3 loop: CASRRIPGESAYEQYF. DNA of the CDR3: TGTGCCAGCAGGCGAATCCCAGGGGAGAGTGCCTACGAGCAGTACTTC.

The CDR3 reads CASSPQTSGRGEQYF. The CDR3 DNA reads TGTGCCAGCAGTCCACAAACTAGCGGGAGAGGCGAGCAGTACTTC. The chain employs TRBV6-5 and TRBJ2-7; 11 bases are a match to TRBD2. Germline V gene lookup returns CDR1 MNHEY and CDR2 SVGAGI. The CDR3 extends over 15 amino acids. Germline trimming cut 5 bases from V and 6 bases from J; bases unmatched to any gene: 9.

The J gene is TRBJ2-2, the V gene TRBV27; 7 bases agree with TRBD2. Germline CDR1 and CDR2: MNHEY and SMNVEV (reference sequence). The ends lost 7 bases at V and 7 bases at J; junction bases unmatched: 6. This CDR3 spans 13 amino acids. This CDR3 is CASNRERGGELFF. DNA of the CDR3: TGTGCCAGCAACCGGGAGCGGGGCGGGGAGCTGTTTTTT.

The rearrangement links TRBV28 to TRBJ1-5, with D maybe TRBD1 (5 bases). CDR3 length: 15 residues. Trimming left V 6 bases short and J 6 bases short, with 18 bases between. The V gene's germline CDR1 is MDHEN and CDR2 SYDVKM. In DNA form, the CDR3 reads TGTGCCAGCAGCCCAGAGGGGCAGGGTACTCAGCCCCAGCATTTT. Translated, it gives CASSPEGQGTQPQHF.

The chain uses TRBV5-8 and TRBJ2-3; D remains unclear. Germline lookup yields CDR1 SGHTS and CDR2 YDEGEE. Trimming left V 4 bases short and J 4 bases short, with 13 bases between. This CDR3 has 14 amino acids. CDR3 residues: CASSVELIPDTQYF. DNA for the CDR3: TGTGCCAGCAGCGTGGAACTAATCCCAGATACGCAGTATTTT.

J is TRBJ1-1 and V is TRBV28, with 10 bases matching TRBD1. CDR3 length: 15 amino acids. Trimming took 8 bases from V and 1 from J; bases not matched to a gene: 7. CDR1 MDHEN and CDR2 SYDVKM come from the germline V gene. The CDR3 nucleotides are TGTGCCAGCGGGACAGGGGCATCTCAGAACACTGAAGCTTTCTTT. It specifies CASGTGASQNTEAFF.

This clone was found a few times. V usage is TRBV9 and J usage is TRBJ2-1; 13 bases match TRBD2. V trimming: 3 bases; J trimming: 2 bases; junction bases outside the gene matches: 2. The germline gives CDR1 SGDLS, CDR2 YYNGEE. This CDR3 is built from 16 residues. The chain's CDR3 is CASSAGTSGAYNEQFF. As DNA, the CDR3 is TGTGCCAGCAGCGCTGGGACTAGCGGGGCCTACAATGAGCAGTTCTTC.

The chain is built from TRBV11-3 and TRBJ2-1; D might be TRBD2 (6 bases). V dropped 5 bases and J dropped 0 bases, with 23 bases sitting between them. The CDR3 loop spans 19 amino acids. CDR1 and CDR2 from the germline V gene are SGHNT and YENEEA. CDR3 amino acids: CASSPWNRSGQSSYNEQFF. The CDR3 DNA reads TGTGCCAGCAGCCCGTGGAATCGAAGCGGGCAGAGCTCCTACAATGAGCAGTTCTTC.

On this clone itself: Other DNA sequences from this sample encode an identical CDR3 as well. The chain is built from TRBV9 and TRBJ2-1; 13 bases are a match to TRBD2. Germline V gene sequence: CDR1 SGDLS, CDR2 YYNGEE. The CDR3 is 16 residues long. J lost 5 bases, V lost 2 bases, and 4 bases had no gene match. In DNA form, the CDR3 reads TGTGCCAGCAGCGTGACCGGGACTAGCGGGAACAATGAGCAGTTCTTC. Encoded protein: CASSVTGTSGNNEQFF.

This chain links TRBV9 with TRBJ2-7, with D possibly matching TRBD1 (6 bases). The germline V gene has CDR1 SGDLS and CDR2 YYNGEE. This CDR3 is built from 17 residues. V lost 3 bases and J 0 bases, leaving 19 bases between the germline ends. CDR3 sequence reads: CASSEGPADSHSYEQYF. The DNA of the CDR3 is TGTGCCAGCAGCGAGGGCCCCGCGGACAGCCACTCCTACGAGCAGTACTTC.

The V gene is TRBV28, the J gene TRBJ1-1, with 9 bases matching TRBD1. Germline V gives CDR1 MDHEN, CDR2 SYDVKM. This CDR3 spans 15 amino acids. V lost 5 bases, J lost 6 bases, and 10 bases stayed unmatched. The DNA for the CDR3 is TGTGCCAGCAGTCTCTTAACAGGGGGCCTCGCTGAAGCTTTCTTT. As protein: CASSLLTGGLAEAFF.

V usage is TRBV5-1 and J usage is TRBJ2-3; 11 bases match TRBD2. V lost 4 bases and J lost 2; bases outside the gene matches: 6. The CDR3 consists of 16 residues. Germline values: CDR1 SGHRS, CDR2 YFSETQ. As DNA, the CDR3 is TGCGCCAGCAGCATCGGGACTAGCGGAATCACAGATACGCAGTATTTT. It specifies CASSIGTSGITDTQYF.

This clone showed up just once. The sample carries other DNA sequences with the same CDR3. This rearrangement joins TRBV7-3 to TRBJ2-2, with a weak D call TRBD2 (5 bases). CDR3 size: 14 residues. The germline CDR1 and CDR2 sequences are SGHTA and FQGTGA. V was clipped by 3 bases and J by 1 base, with 6 bases between them. Here the CDR3 DNA reads TGTGCCAGCAGCTTGAGCGGGAACACCGGGGAGCTGTTTTTT. Residues: CASSLSGNTGELFF. The whole variable domain, remainder taken from reference TRBV7-3 and TRBJ2-2, is GAGVSQTPSNKVTEKGKYVELRCDPISGHTALYWYRQSLGQGPEFLIYFQGTGAADDSGLPNDRFFAVRPEGSVSTLKIQRTERGDSAVYLCASSLSGNTGELFFGEGSRLTVL.

The chain uses TRBV25-1 and TRBJ1-3; perhaps TRBD1 as D (5 bases). Between the trimmed V and J ends, which lost 1 base and 4 bases, there was a span of 17 bases. The CDR3 has 17 amino acids. Germline V gene lookup returns CDR1 MGHDK and CDR2 SYGVNS. CDR3 sequence: CASSEWQDWDSGNTIYF. Here the CDR3 DNA reads TGTGCCAGCAGTGAATGGCAGGATTGGGACTCGGGAAACACCATATATTTT.

The chain links TRBV14 to TRBJ2-1; 13 nucleotides align to TRBD2. This CDR3 has 15 amino acids. The germline V gene encodes CDR1 SGHDN and CDR2 FVKESK. Unmatched junction bases numbered 4, after V lost 5 bases and J lost 6 bases. The CDR3 nucleotides are TGTGCCAGCAGCGTGGGACTAGCGGGGACCAATGAGCAGTTCTTC. Translated: CASSVGLAGTNEQFF.